The 14 T cell receptor beta chains below come from one sample, sequenced in a study of siplizumab effects on memory and regulatory T cells. The repertoire was sequenced with immunoSEQ multiplex PCR; TCRdb's copy has only in-frame clones and lacks some. The sample comprises tens of thousands of clones, 88% of which are singletons, and about 1.5% rests with the top ten. The material sequenced was Tregs sorted from blood. The receptors come from a human donor in good health.

The V call is TRBV7-9, the J call TRBJ1-5; tentative D call: TRBD1 (5 bases). Trimming shortened V by 3 bases and J by 8 bases, and 17 bases separated the two germline ends. Germline V gene lookup returns CDR1 SEHNR and CDR2 FQNEAQ (reference sequence). The CDR3 has 15 amino acids. The CDR3 region is CASSFGRAGREPQHF. The CDR3 bases are TGTGCCAGCAGCTTTGGCAGGGCGGGGCGGGAGCCCCAGCATTTT.

The V call is TRBV9, the J call TRBJ2-4; D perhaps matches TRBD1 (6 bases). The CDR3 totals 14 residues. Germline CDR1 and CDR2: SGDLS and YYNGEE. Trimming left V 2 bases short and J 1 base short, with 7 bases between. The CDR3 region has the DNA TGTGCCAGCAGCGTCGGACAGGCCAAAAACATTCAGTACTTC. This codes for CASSVGQAKNIQYF.

CDR3 protein: CASSLIQGATGIHTF. The CDR3 bases are TGTGCCAGCAGCCTCATACAGGGGGCGACCGGAATCCACACCTTC. The V call is TRBV14, the J call TRBJ1-2; 9 bases map to TRBD1. The CDR3 runs to 15 residues. Germline loops: CDR1 SGHDN, CDR2 FVKESK. With 4 bases clipped from V and 12 bases from J, the junction kept 15 bases outside the gene matches.

This rearrangement joins TRBV7-9 to TRBJ2-1, with TRBD2 identical over 8 bases. This CDR3 contains 16 residues. V lost 1 base to trimming and J lost 3 bases; unmatched junction nucleotides: 5. Germline V gives CDR1 SEHNR, CDR2 FQNEAQ (reference sequence). CDR3 sequence (DNA): TGTGCCAGCAGCTTAGTGGGACTAGGGGACTACAATGAGCAGTTCTTC. The encoded protein is CASSLVGLGDYNEQFF. Drawing the rest from reference TRBV7-9 and TRBJ2-1, the complete variable domain is DTGVSQNPRHKITKRGQNVTFRCDPISEHNRLYWYRQTLGQGPEFLTYFQNEAQLEKSRLLSDRFSAERPKGSFSTLEIQRTEQGDSAMYLCASSLVGLGDYNEQFFGPGTRLTVL.

The chain carries TRBV7-8 and TRBJ2-7; unclear D gene. This CDR3 region has 13 residues. Germline V gene lookup returns CDR1 SGHVS and CDR2 FQNEAQ. Trimming cost V 5 bases and J 0 bases, with 8 bases left between them. CDR3 sequence (DNA): TGTGCCAGCAGCCCACCTAGCTCCTACGAGCAGTACTTC. Translation: CASSPPSSYEQYF.

The chain combines TRBV9 with TRBJ1-5, with no clear D. This CDR3 has 15 residues. The V gene's germline CDR1 is SGDLS and CDR2 YYNGEE. V was pared by 3 bases and J by 3 bases, with 13 bases between. The CDR3 is CASSAEAWVNQPQHF. The CDR3 DNA is TGTGCCAGCAGCGCCGAAGCCTGGGTCAATCAGCCCCAGCATTTT. Full variable domain (outside the CDR3, taken from reference TRBV9 and TRBJ1-5): DSGVTQTPKHLITATGQRVTLRCSPRSGDLSVYWYQQSLDQGLQFLIQYYNGEERAKGNILERFSAQQFPDLHSELNLSSLELGDSALYFCASSAEAWVNQPQHFGDGTRLSIL.

This CDR3 reads CASNKGGSGLGQFF. The CDR3 nucleotides read TGTGCCAGCAACAAAGGGGGTAGCGGGTTGGGGCAGTTCTTC. V and J are TRBV6-5 and TRBJ2-1, with D perhaps matching TRBD2 (7 bases). V gave up 7 bases and J gave up 12 bases, with 22 bases separating them. The CDR3 spans 14 residues. CDR1 MNHEY and CDR2 SVGAGI come from the germline V gene.

This clone was detected once. The V call is TRBV11-1, the J call TRBJ2-3; maybe TRBD2 (5 bases). Per germline, CDR1 SGHAT and CDR2 FQDESV (reference sequence). Deletions cut 0 bases from V and 2 bases from J, with 15 bases between. This CDR3 is 17 amino acids long. CDR3 in DNA: TGTGCCAGCAGCTTAGCGCGATTGGGAGCCCACACAGATACGCAGTATTTT. Its protein is CASSLARLGAHTDTQYF.

The chain uses TRBV6-5 and TRBJ1-2; unclear D gene. V lost 5 bases and J 2 bases, leaving 12 bases between the germline ends. The CDR3 loop spans 14 amino acids. Germline loops: CDR1 MNHEY, CDR2 SVGAGI. As DNA, the CDR3 is TGTGCCAGCAGTCCTCCCGGAGGGAACTATGGCTACACCTTC. It is translated as CASSPPGGNYGYTF.

The chain combines TRBV9 with TRBJ2-1, with 9 bases lining up with TRBD2. Germline V gene sequence: CDR1 SGDLS, CDR2 YYNGEE. V lost 2 bases, J lost 7 bases, and 7 bases stayed unmatched. The CDR3 is 15 residues long. CDR3 nucleotide sequence: TGTGCCAGCAGCGTTTTAGCGGGAGCGGTTAATGAGCAGTTCTTC. It translates to CASSVLAGAVNEQFF.

This chain links TRBV7-6 with TRBJ2-1; 10 nucleotides align to TRBD2. Germline loops: CDR1 SGHVS, CDR2 FNYEAQ. The CDR3 length is 16 residues. V was pared by 5 bases and J by 0 bases, with 4 bases of the junction left unmatched. The CDR3 DNA sequence: TGTGCCAGCAGCCTGCGGACTAGCGGCTCCTACAATGAGCAGTTCTTC. This translates into CASSLRTSGSYNEQFF.

The J gene is TRBJ2-5, the V gene TRBV7-8; D is perhaps TRBD2 (5 bases). CDR1 and CDR2 (germline): SGHVS, FQNEAQ. The V end was cut by 1 base, the J end by 4 bases, with 16 bases between. The CDR3 contains 16 residues. DNA for the CDR3: TGTGCCAGCAGCTTAGTTGGGAGATGGTTAGGAGAGACCCAGTACTTC. Residues: CASSLVGRWLGETQYF.

This clone appeared a single time. V and J are TRBV6-1 and TRBJ1-4; maybe TRBD1 (5 bases). The CDR3 is 14 amino acids. Looked up from germline, CDR1 is MNHNS and CDR2 is SASEGT. V gave up 4 bases and J gave up 4 bases, with 10 bases separating them. CDR3 nucleotide sequence: TGTGCCAGCAGTGGAGGGGTGTTTAATGAAAAACTGTTTTTT. Its protein product is CASSGGVFNEKLFF.

This clone was observed a handful of times. The chain is built from TRBV9 and TRBJ1-3, with 9 bases fitting TRBD1. V was clipped by 3 bases and J by 0 bases; unmatched bases: 1. There are 15 residues in the CDR3. Germline CDR1 SGDLS, CDR2 YYNGEE. CDR3 loop: CASSEDRGSGNTIYF. CDR3 coding DNA: TGTGCCAGCAGCGAGGACAGGGGCTCTGGAAACACCATATATTTT.